The 9 T cell receptor beta chains listed next were all sequenced from one sample in a study of blood T cell repertoires in COVID-19. Only in-frame clones appear in the TCRdb table, and some are missing; sequencing was by immunoSEQ multiplex PCR. This table holds about 190,000 clones, 70% to 90% found once. The sample taken for sequencing was peripheral blood. These receptor sequences come from a woman between 40 and 55 years old who had recovered from COVID-19.

V usage is TRBV19 and J usage is TRBJ2-3; D is uncertain. Germline CDR1 LNHDA, CDR2 SQIVND (reference sequence). CDR3 size: 13 residues. Trimming removed 3 bases at V and 5 bases at J, with 9 bases between. The DNA for the CDR3 is TGTGCCAGTAGTATGGTAGATGGAGATACGCAGTATTTT. This translates into CASSMVDGDTQYF.

The count of this clone is one. The V gene is TRBV4-3, the J gene TRBJ1-5; TRBD1 aligns across 7 bases. The V gene's germline CDR1 is LGHNA and CDR2 YSLEER. V lost 1 base to trimming and J lost 3 bases; unmatched junction nucleotides: 9. The CDR3 runs to 17 residues. CDR3 nucleotides: TGCGCCAGCAGCCAAGCGCTTCCGGGACAGATCAATCAGCCCCAGCATTTT. Protein product: CASSQALPGQINQPQHF.

In its sample, this clone was seen once. This CDR3 is CASSRDRLVETQYF. The CDR3 nucleotides are TGTGCCAGCAGTCGGGACAGGTTGGTGGAGACCCAGTACTTC. V and J are TRBV27 and TRBJ2-5; 8 nucleotides line up with TRBD1. Germline V gene sequence: CDR1 MNHEY, CDR2 SMNVEV (reference sequence). V lost 5 bases, J lost 5 bases, and 7 bases stayed unmatched. This CDR3 has 14 amino acids.

The CDR3 coding sequence is TGTGCCAGCAGCCAAGAAGCGGACCGCACAGATACGCAGTATTTT. Encoded protein: CASSQEADRTDTQYF. The chain links TRBV3-1 (or the pseudogene TRBV3-2) to TRBJ2-3; perhaps TRBD2 as D (5 bases). Germline V gene lookup returns CDR1 LGHDT and CDR2 YNNKEL (reference sequence). V was trimmed by 0 bases and J by 1 base, leaving 8 bases between them. This CDR3 is built from 15 residues.

This chain links TRBV10-3 with TRBJ2-4; a possible D gene is TRBD2 (5 bases). The CDR3 has 17 amino acids. Per the germline V gene, CDR1 is ENHRY and CDR2 is SYGVKD. V was trimmed by 0 bases and J by 0 bases, leaving 12 bases between them. As DNA, the CDR3 is TGTGCCATCAGTGAGTCGATCAGCGGCCTAGCCAAAAACATTCAGTACTTC. It specifies CAISESISGLAKNIQYF.

The CDR3: CASSLGLAGGPMTDTQYF. Written as DNA, the CDR3 is TGCGCCAGCAGCTTGGGGTTGGCGGGAGGGCCTATGACAGATACGCAGTATTTT. The V and J genes are TRBV5-1 and TRBJ2-3; 9 nucleotides align to TRBD2. V gave up 0 bases and J gave up 3 bases; unmatched junction bases: 11. Germline CDR1 is SGHRS and CDR2 is YFSETQ. The CDR3 length is 18 residues. Supplemented by reference TRBV5-1 and TRBJ2-3, the full variable domain reads KAGVTQTPRYLIKTRGQQVTLSCSPISGHRSVSWYQQTPGQGLQFLFEYFSETQRNKGNFPGRFSGRQFSNSRSEMNVSTLELGDSALYLCASSLGLAGGPMTDTQYFGPGTRLTVL.

The rearrangement uses TRBV11-3 and TRBJ1-6; 9 nucleotides line up with TRBD1. The CDR3 length is 17 residues. Trimming at V came to 3 bases and at J to 8 bases, leaving 11 bases not matched to a gene. Per germline, CDR1 SGHNT and CDR2 YENEEA. CDR3 DNA sequence: TGTGCCAGCAGCTTTAACAGGGTGGGACAGGGTGATTCACCCCTCCACTTT. Translating it yields CASSFNRVGQGDSPLHF.

The CDR3 protein is CAWNEPNTGELFF. CDR3 in DNA: TGTGCCTGGAATGAGCCGAACACCGGGGAGCTGTTTTTT. The rearrangement joins TRBV30 to TRBJ2-2; D ambiguous. Germline CDR1 and CDR2: GTSNPN and SVGIG (reference sequence). This CDR3 is 13 amino acids long. Trimming took off 4 bases at V and 0 bases at J, with 6 bases between the two ends.

This chain connects TRBV6-1 to TRBJ2-1, with TRBD1 as a possible D gene (6 bases). V was pared by 2 bases and J by 8 bases, with 16 bases between. Germline loops: CDR1 MNHNS, CDR2 SASEGT. The CDR3 loop spans 15 amino acids. The CDR3 reads CASSEPGEVADEQFF. CDR3 in DNA: TGTGCCAGCAGTGAACCAGGGGAAGTAGCTGATGAGCAGTTCTTC.